Listed here are 27 T cell receptor beta chains from one sample, sequenced in a study of T cell changes during pregnancy in multiple sclerosis. Some clones are missing from TCRdb's copy, which holds only in-frame ones; the method was immunoSEQ multiplex PCR. Of 45,000 to 55,000 clones listed, 90% to 95% are singletons. The sequenced sample was CD8+ T cells from peripheral blood mononuclear cells, obtained before pregnancy. These TCRs come from a female donor with multiple sclerosis, enrolled in a pregnancy study.

The V gene is TRBV27, the J gene TRBJ2-7, with D perhaps TRBD1 (5 bases). Trimming removed 4 bases at V and 9 bases at J, with 10 bases between. The germline V gene encodes CDR1 MNHEY and CDR2 SMNVEV (reference sequence). The CDR3 runs to 11 residues. CDR3 in DNA: TGTGCCAGCAGTTACCTTGGGGCGCAGTACTTC. Protein product: CASSYLGAQYF.

This chain joins TRBV2 and TRBJ1-5; D is possibly TRBD1 (5 bases). V shed 2 bases and J shed 4 bases, with 12 bases lying between them. In germline, CDR1 is SNHLY, CDR2 FYNNEI. The CDR3 runs 15 residues. CDR3 sequence: CASSEFGHPNQPQHF. The CDR3 nucleotides read TGTGCCAGCAGTGAATTCGGACACCCAAATCAGCCCCAGCATTTT.

The rearrangement links TRBV7-9 to TRBJ2-7, with 8 positions matching TRBD2. This CDR3 spans 15 amino acids. J gave up 2 bases and V 1 base, and 4 bases lay outside the gene matches. The V gene's germline CDR1 is SEHNR and CDR2 FQNEAQ (reference sequence). The CDR3 DNA reads TGTGCCAGCAGCTTAGTCCTAGCGGGCCCCTACGAGCAGTACTTC. Protein sequence: CASSLVLAGPYEQYF.

This rearrangement joins TRBV6-1 to TRBJ2-3; 9 bases are shared with TRBD2. Germline assignment: CDR1 MNHNS and CDR2 SASEGT. The CDR3 runs 17 residues. Trimming removed 1 base from V and 8 bases from J; junction bases left unmatched: 13. CDR3: CASSEGVGSGRGGTQYF. CDR3 nucleotides: TGTGCCAGCAGTGAAGGGGTGGGTAGCGGGAGAGGGGGTACGCAGTATTTT.

This clone came up once. This chain joins TRBV7-8 and TRBJ1-2; D is ambiguous. The ends were cut back, 5 bases at V and 6 bases at J, with 7 bases in the middle. The CDR3 extends over 11 amino acids. Germline loops: CDR1 SGHVS, CDR2 FQNEAQ. The DNA for the CDR3 is TGTGCCAGCAGCAACGGGGATGGCTACACCTTC. This codes for CASSNGDGYTF.

This sequence joins TRBV5-6 and TRBJ2-1; no definite D call. V gave up 4 bases and J gave up 10 bases, with 12 bases separating them. Germline values: CDR1 SGHDT, CDR2 YYEEEE. The CDR3 length is 12 residues. The chain's CDR3 is CASSPLGAEQFF. The CDR3 DNA reads as TGTGCCAGCAGCCCCCTGGGCGCCGAGCAGTTCTTC.

This sequence joins TRBV11-2 and TRBJ2-7, with D possibly being TRBD1 (6 bases). Germline V gives CDR1 SGHAT, CDR2 FQNNGV. The V and J ends lost 4 bases and 0 bases respectively, with 16 bases between them. The CDR3 is made up of 16 amino acids. The CDR3 bases are TGTGCCAGCAGCTCTATTAGGACAGCCGTCTCCTACGAGCAGTACTTC. Amino acids: CASSSIRTAVSYEQYF.

The chain recombines TRBV19 with TRBJ1-1; 7 bases are shared with TRBD1. The germline CDR1 and CDR2 sequences are LNHDA and SQIVND (reference sequence). Trimming removed 9 bases from V and 7 bases from J; junction bases left unmatched: 11. This CDR3 spans 13 amino acids. The CDR3 loop is CASRSGTAIEAFF. The CDR3 DNA follows: TGTGCCAGCCGCTCCGGGACAGCGATTGAAGCTTTCTTT.

This clone occurred once. The chain combines TRBV10-2 with TRBJ2-2; D gene uncertain. Germline CDR1 and CDR2: WSHSY and SAAADI. The CDR3 has 15 residues. The germline V and J ends were trimmed by 6 bases and 0 bases, with 11 bases remaining between them. The CDR3, as DNA: TGCGCCAGCAGCTCTCACACTACGAACACCGGGGAGCTGTTTTTT. It encodes CASSSHTTNTGELFF.

The chain couples TRBV9 to TRBJ2-7; D might be TRBD1 (5 bases). Germline-derived CDR1 and CDR2 are SGDLS and YYNGEE. CDR3 size: 11 residues. V dropped 9 bases and J dropped 6 bases, with 13 bases sitting between them. CDR3 amino acids: CATGPSREQYF. CDR3 in DNA: TGTGCCACAGGGCCATCGCGCGAGCAGTACTTC.

CDR3 nucleotide sequence: TGTGCCAGCAGTTTAGCGCAGGGGGTGCATCAGCCCCAGCATTTT. This encodes CASSLAQGVHQPQHF. The gene calls are TRBV28 and TRBJ1-5; TRBD1 aligns across 7 bases. This CDR3 comprises 15 residues. V shed 2 bases, J shed 5 bases, and the junction held 6 bases outside the gene matches. CDR1 is MDHEN and CDR2 is SYDVKM in the germline V gene. Full variable domain (missing parts from reference TRBV28 and TRBJ1-5): DVKVTQSSRYLVKRTGEKVFLECVQDMDHENMFWYRQDPGLGLRLIYFSYDVKMKEKGDIPEGYSVSREKKERFSLILESASTNQTSMYLCASSLAQGVHQPQHFGDGTRLSIL.

CDR3 nucleotides: TGCGCCAGCACTATTGGAAGTGGCCTAGCGGGAGATCAGGCCTACAATGAGCAGTTCTTC. Amino acids: CASTIGSGLAGDQAYNEQFF. The chain has TRBV5-1 and TRBJ2-1, with 10 nucleotides matching TRBD2. The CDR3 spans 20 residues. Trimming removed 6 bases from V and 2 bases from J; junction bases left unmatched: 20. The V gene's germline CDR1 is SGHRS and CDR2 YFSETQ.

The chain is built from TRBV4-3 and TRBJ1-4; 7 nucleotides align to TRBD1. V shed 5 bases, J shed 4 bases, and the junction held 13 bases outside the gene matches. CDR1 is LGHNA and CDR2 is YSLEER in the germline V gene. The CDR3 totals 17 residues. The CDR3 here is CASSLTWDRGFNEKLFF. In DNA, the CDR3 is TGCGCCAGCAGCTTGACCTGGGACAGAGGATTTAATGAAAAACTGTTTTTT.

The V call is TRBV9, the J call TRBJ2-3, with 12 bases matching TRBD2. Losses at the gene ends were 3 bases for V and 2 bases for J; bases not matched to a gene: 4. Germline-derived CDR1 and CDR2 are SGDLS and YYNGEE. CDR3 length: 16 residues. CDR3 amino acids: CASSAGLAGYTDTQYF. The CDR3 DNA sequence: TGTGCCAGCAGCGCCGGACTAGCGGGATACACAGATACGCAGTATTTT.

The rearrangement links TRBV4-3 to TRBJ1-5; TRBD1 matches at 7 bases. CDR3 length equals 13 residues. Germline CDR1 LGHNA, CDR2 YSLEER. The V gene end was trimmed by 5 bases and the J gene end by 6 bases; junction bases not matched to a gene: 4. The CDR3 DNA sequence: TGCGCCAGCAGCAGTCACAGGGGTCAGCCCCAGCATTTT. Protein sequence: CASSSHRGQPQHF.

About this clone: One junction end disagrees with the germline gene, perhaps due to a read error. The V and J genes are TRBV27 and TRBJ2-7; perhaps TRBD2 as D (6 bases). Germline CDR1 and CDR2: MNHEY and SMNVEV (reference sequence). CDR3 length: 14 residues. The CDR3 here is CASGFTGGPNEQYF. CDR3 DNA sequence: TGTGCCAGCGGTTTTACAGGAGGGCCTAACGAGCAGTACTTC.

The chain joins TRBV4-1 to TRBJ1-2; D perhaps matches TRBD1 (5 bases). The CDR3 is made up of 15 amino acids. CDR1 and CDR2 from the germline V gene are MGHRA and YSYEKL. V dropped 0 bases and J dropped 8 bases, with 16 bases sitting between them. CDR3 nucleotide sequence: TGCGCCAGCAGCCAAGATCGGGGGGAAGTTAGCGGCTACACCTTC. Its protein product is CASSQDRGEVSGYTF.

The chain joins TRBV9 to TRBJ1-2; D is perhaps TRBD1 (6 bases). Germline assignment: CDR1 SGDLS and CDR2 YYNGEE. The CDR3 loop spans 12 amino acids. V was pared by 3 bases and J by 8 bases, with 11 bases between. CDR3 sequence reads: CASSDRVEGYTF. The CDR3, as DNA: TGTGCCAGCAGCGACAGGGTAGAGGGCTACACCTTC.

The table lists this clone with a few counts. This chain joins TRBV7-2 and TRBJ2-7; 11 nucleotides agree with TRBD2. The CDR3 contains 15 residues. The germline gives CDR1 SGHTA, CDR2 FQGNSA. Trimming took 1 base from V and 3 from J; bases not matched to a gene: 2. Here the CDR3 reads CASSLGTSGGYEQYF. The CDR3 bases are TGTGCCAGCAGCTTAGGAACTAGCGGGGGCTACGAGCAGTACTTC.

J is TRBJ2-7 and V is TRBV6-8; D unresolved. This CDR3 contains 17 residues. Germline V lookup: CDR1 MNHGY, CDR2 SAAAGT. V gave up 0 bases and J gave up 0 bases, with 15 bases separating them. CDR3 region: CASSYSLKHLSSYEQYF. CDR3 in DNA: TGTGCCAGCAGTTACTCGCTGAAGCACCTAAGCTCCTACGAGCAGTACTTC.

The genes are TRBV11-3 and TRBJ2-7, with TRBD1 matching 9 bases. The CDR3 extends over 17 amino acids. CDR1 and CDR2 (germline): SGHNT, YENEEA. V gave up 0 bases and J gave up 2 bases; unmatched junction bases: 8. The CDR3 sequence is CASSLDCPTGGPYEQYF. The CDR3 bases are TGTGCCAGCAGCTTAGATTGCCCGACAGGGGGGCCCTACGAGCAGTACTTC.

The genes are TRBV10-3 and TRBJ1-4; 10 bases match TRBD1. Germline lookup yields CDR1 ENHRY and CDR2 SYGVKD. This CDR3 is 15 amino acids long. The trim removed 3 bases at V and 7 bases at J, leaving 5 bases unmatched. CDR3 loop: CAISDQGQGLEKLFF. CDR3 DNA sequence: TGTGCCATCAGTGACCAGGGACAGGGGCTTGAAAAACTGTTTTTT.

This CDR3 reads CASSATTRSYEQYF. In DNA form, the CDR3 reads TGTGCCAGCAGTGCTACGACTAGGTCCTACGAGCAGTACTTC. The rearrangement joins TRBV27 to TRBJ2-7; a weak D match, TRBD2 (6 bases). Germline loops: CDR1 MNHEY, CDR2 SMNVEV (reference sequence). Trimming took off 5 bases at V and 1 base at J, with 12 bases between the two ends. The CDR3 spans 14 residues.

V usage is TRBV30 and J usage is TRBJ2-2; 7 bases line up with TRBD1. Germline trimming cut 0 bases from V and 1 base from J; bases unmatched to any gene: 8. This CDR3 is built from 17 residues. Germline loops: CDR1 GTSNPN, CDR2 SVGIG (reference sequence). CDR3 in amino acids: CAWSVGLGTVNTGELFF. CDR3 coding DNA: TGTGCCTGGAGTGTTGGCCTCGGGACAGTGAACACCGGGGAGCTGTTTTTT.

This chain joins TRBV28 and TRBJ2-1; D is unresolved. CDR3 length: 15 amino acids. From germline, CDR1 is MDHEN and CDR2 SYDVKM. V was pared by 2 bases and J by 3 bases, with 11 bases between. The CDR3 here is CASSLSRTVYNEQFF. In DNA, the CDR3 is TGTGCCAGCAGTTTAAGTAGAACCGTCTACAATGAGCAGTTCTTC.

The chain links TRBV14 to TRBJ2-7, with 10 nucleotides matching TRBD1. This CDR3 contains 17 residues. CDR1 SGHDN and CDR2 FVKESK come from the germline V gene. Trimming at V came to 1 base and at J to 2 bases, leaving 8 bases not matched to a gene. CDR3 DNA sequence: TGTGCCAGCAGCCAAGTTCACCGGGACAGGGGACCCTACGAGCAGTACTTC. Translating it yields CASSQVHRDRGPYEQYF.

J is TRBJ1-5 and V is TRBV6-1; D is unresolved. This CDR3 spans 14 amino acids. Looked up from germline, CDR1 is MNHNS and CDR2 is SASEGT. Trimming cost V 4 bases and J 3 bases, with 10 bases left between them. In DNA, the CDR3 is TGTGCCAGCAGTGTCCGGGGAGTCAATCAGCCCCAGCATTTT. Translated: CASSVRGVNQPQHF.